This entry is about one T cell receptor (beta chain). Its antigen remains unidentified. A split of CD4+ cells into CD45RA+ naive and CD45RA-negative memory subsets was performed. The assay was immunoSEQ multiplex PCR, and TCRdb's table has in-frame clones only and misses some. The sample gives fewer than 1.8 million clones, just under 99% of which show up once; about 0.4% is in the top ten. The data belong to a study of shared clonotypes between healthy human individuals. Findings and caveats of the study: The study generally estimated greater richness for naive than memory subsets. Generation of non-shared clonotypes was less probable than generation of clonotypes shared by all four donors.

The V gene end was trimmed by 4 bases and the J gene end by 4 bases; junction bases not matched to a gene: 11. The germline gives CDR1 SGHTA, CDR2 FQGNSA. The length of the CDR3 is 17 residues. The source material was naive CD4+ T cells sorted from blood. As for subset: CD45RA+ positively selected. The chain recombines TRBV7-2 with TRBJ1-2; 11 bases fit TRBD1. The receptor was isolated from a man under 40 in good health. The CDR3 sequence is CASSSPGQGGGGYGYTF. CDR3 DNA sequence: TGTGCCAGCAGCTCTCCGGGACAGGGGGGAGGCGGCTATGGCTACACCTTC.